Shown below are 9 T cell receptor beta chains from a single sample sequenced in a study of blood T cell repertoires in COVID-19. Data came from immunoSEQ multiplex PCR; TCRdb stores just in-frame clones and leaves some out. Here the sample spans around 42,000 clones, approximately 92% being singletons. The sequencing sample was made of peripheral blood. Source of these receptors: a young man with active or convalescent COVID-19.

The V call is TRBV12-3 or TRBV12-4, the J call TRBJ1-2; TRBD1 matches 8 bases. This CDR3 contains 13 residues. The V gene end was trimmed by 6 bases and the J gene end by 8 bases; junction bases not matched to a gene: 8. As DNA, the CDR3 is TGTGCCAGCAGACTGACAGGGGCGAGGGGCTACACCTTC. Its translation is CASRLTGARGYTF.

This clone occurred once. CDR3 sequence reads: CAISEGGYPNYGYTF. CDR3 bases: TGTGCCATCAGTGAGGGAGGATACCCTAACTATGGCTACACCTTC. The chain combines TRBV10-3 with TRBJ1-2; the D is unclear. With 2 bases removed from V and 0 bases from J, the gap between germline ends came to 10 bases. Germline lookup yields CDR1 ENHRY and CDR2 SYGVKD. CDR3 size: 15 residues.

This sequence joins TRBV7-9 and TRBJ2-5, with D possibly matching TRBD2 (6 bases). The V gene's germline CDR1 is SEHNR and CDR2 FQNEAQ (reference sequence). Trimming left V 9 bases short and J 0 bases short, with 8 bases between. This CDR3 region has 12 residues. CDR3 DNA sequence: TGTGCCAGTCGGGAGAACCAAGAGACCCAGTACTTC. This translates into CASRENQETQYF.

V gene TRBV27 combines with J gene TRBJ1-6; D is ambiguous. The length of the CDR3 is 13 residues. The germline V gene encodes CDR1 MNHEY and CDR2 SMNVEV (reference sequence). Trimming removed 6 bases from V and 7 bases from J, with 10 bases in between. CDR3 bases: TGTGCCAGCAGCGACAACCACAATTCACCCCTCCACTTT. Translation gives CASSDNHNSPLHF.

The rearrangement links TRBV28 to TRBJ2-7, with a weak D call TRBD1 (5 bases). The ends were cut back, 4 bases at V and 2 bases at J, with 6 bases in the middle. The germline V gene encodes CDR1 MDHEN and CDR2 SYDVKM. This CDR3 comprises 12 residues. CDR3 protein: CASSSDTYEQYV. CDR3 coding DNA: TGTGCCAGCAGTTCGGACACCTACGAGCAGTACGTC.

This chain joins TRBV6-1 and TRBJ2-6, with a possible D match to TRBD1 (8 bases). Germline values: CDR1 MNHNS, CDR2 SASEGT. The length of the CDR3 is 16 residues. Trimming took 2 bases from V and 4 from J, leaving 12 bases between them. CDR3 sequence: CASSETGGAGANVLTF. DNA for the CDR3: TGTGCCAGCAGTGAAACAGGGGGGGCCGGGGCCAACGTCCTGACTTTC.

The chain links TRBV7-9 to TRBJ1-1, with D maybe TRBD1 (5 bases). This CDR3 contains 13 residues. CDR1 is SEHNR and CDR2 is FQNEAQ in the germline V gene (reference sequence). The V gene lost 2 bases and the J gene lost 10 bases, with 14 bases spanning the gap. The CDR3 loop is CASSLSGPQGAFF. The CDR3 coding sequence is TGTGCCAGCAGCTTATCAGGGCCCCAGGGAGCTTTCTTT.

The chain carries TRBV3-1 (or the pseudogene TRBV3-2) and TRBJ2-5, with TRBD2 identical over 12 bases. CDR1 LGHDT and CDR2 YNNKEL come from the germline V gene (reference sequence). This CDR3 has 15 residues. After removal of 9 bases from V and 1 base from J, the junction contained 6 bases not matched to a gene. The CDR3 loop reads CASTELAGGQETQYF. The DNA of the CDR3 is TGTGCCAGTACAGAACTAGCGGGGGGCCAAGAGACCCAGTACTTC.

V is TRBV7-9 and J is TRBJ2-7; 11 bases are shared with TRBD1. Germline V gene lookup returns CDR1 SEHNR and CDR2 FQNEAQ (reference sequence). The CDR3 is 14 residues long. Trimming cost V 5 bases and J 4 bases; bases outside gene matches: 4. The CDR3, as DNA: TGTGCCAGCAGCCCCGGGACAGGGGGGTACGAGCAGTACTTC. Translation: CASSPGTGGYEQYF. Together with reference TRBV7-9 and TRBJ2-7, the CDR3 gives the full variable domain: DTGVSQNPRHKITKRGQNVTFRCDPISEHNRLYWYRQTLGQGPEFLTYFQNEAQLEKSRLLSDRFSAERPKGSFSTLEIQRTEQGDSAMYLCASSPGTGGYEQYFGPGTRLTVT.